Listed below are T cell receptor beta chains from one sample, sequenced in a study of OX40 agonist ivuxolimab in advanced cancers. Libraries were prepared by immunoSEQ multiplex PCR; TCRdb keeps only in-frame clonotypes and omits some of them. Of almost 70,000 clones listed, about 89% are singletons. The input for sequencing was CD4+ or CD8+ T cells sorted from blood, taken in a trial of the OX40 agonist ivuxolimab. These receptors originate from an adult with an advanced solid tumor such as melanoma, head and neck, liver or kidney cancer. CDR3s include the opening cysteine and the closing phenylalanine or tryptophan. A D gene is named only where the DNA matches it firmly. Some rows have no size entry. The others give once, few or many, or a class for an expanded clone.

abundance | d_gene | j_gene | v_gene | CDR3aa | CDR3nt
NA | NA | TRBJ1-2 | TRBV6-5 | CASSLSGQIYGYTF | TGTGCCAGCAGTCTAAGTGGCCAGATCTATGGCTACACCTTC
NA | TRBD1 | TRBJ1-1 | TRBV25-1 | CASREDRVNTEAFF | TGTGCCAGCAGAGAGGACAGGGTCAACACTGAAGCTTTCTTT
NA | NA | TRBJ2-7 | TRBV10-1 | CASSESGVLYEQYF | TGCGCCAGCAGTGAGTCAGGCGTTCTCTACGAGCAGTACTTC
NA | NA | TRBJ1-1 | TRBV19 | CASRTVYEAFF | TGTGCCAGTCGGACGGTCTATGAAGCTTTCTTT
NA | TRBD2 | TRBJ2-7 | TRBV19 | CASSTTGTSFGQYF | TGTGCCAGTAGTACAACCGGGACTAGCTTTGGGCAGTACTTC
NA | NA | TRBJ2-5 | TRBV19 | CASKATERETQYF | TGTGCCAGTAAGGCAACGGAGCGAGAGACCCAGTACTTC
NA | TRBD1 | TRBJ1-2 | TRBV18 | CASSPQGASGYTF | TGTGCCAGCTCACCACAGGGGGCGAGTGGCTACACCTTC
NA | TRBD1 | TRBJ2-5 | TRBV29-1 | CSLRTGGSETQYF | TGCAGCTTGCGGACAGGAGGATCAGAGACCCAGTACTTC
NA | NA | TRBJ1-3 | TRBV18 | CASSPPTVMSGNTIYF | TGTGCCAGCTCACCCCCGACGGTCATGTCTGGAAACACCATATATTTT
NA | NA | TRBJ1-4 | TRBV6-1 | CASSEAPTNEKLFF | TGTGCCAGCAGTGAAGCTCCAACTAATGAAAAACTGTTTTTT
NA | NA | TRBJ1-1 | TRBV18 | CASSPDRAKGTEAFF | TGTGCCAGCTCACCCGATAGGGCTAAGGGCACTGAAGCTTTCTTT
few | NA | TRBJ2-5 | TRBV29-1 | CSVVRTTQETQYF | TGCAGCGTTGTCCGGACGACGCAAGAGACCCAGTACTTC
NA | TRBD2 | TRBJ2-1 | TRBV13 | CASSLGNLAGGPGNEQFF | TGTGCCAGCAGCTTAGGCAATCTAGCGGGAGGGCCCGGCAATGAGCAGTTCTTC
NA | NA | TRBJ1-2 | TRBV28 | CASSLVQGWIGGYTF | TGTGCCAGCAGTTTAGTTCAGGGGTGGATTGGTGGCTACACCTTC
few | TRBD1 | TRBJ1-2 | TRBV6-5 | CASSYLRTGGGYGYTF | TGTGCCAGCAGTTACCTCAGGACAGGGGGCGGCTATGGCTACACCTTC
NA | TRBD1 | TRBJ2-5 | TRBV19 | CASSSRTGGSETQYF | TGTGCCAGTAGTTCACGGACAGGGGGCAGCGAGACCCAGTACTTC
NA | TRBD1 | TRBJ2-7 | TRBV30 | CAWSPGQAYEQYF | TGTGCCTGGAGCCCGGGACAGGCGTACGAGCAGTACTTC
NA | TRBD2 | TRBJ2-3 | TRBV10-3 | CAISEPRLAAGTDTQYF | TGTGCCATCAGTGAGCCAAGACTAGCGGCAGGTACAGATACGCAGTATTTT
NA | NA | TRBJ2-4 | TRBV19 | CASSSTGAKNIQYF | TGTGCCAGTAGTTCAACAGGGGCCAAAAACATTCAGTACTTC
NA | NA | TRBJ1-1 | TRBV7-2 | CASSLLGWDTEAFF | TGTGCCAGCAGCTTACTAGGTTGGGACACTGAAGCTTTCTTT
once | TRBD2 | TRBJ2-3 | TRBV25-1 | CASRGLAGTDTQYF | TGTGCCAGCAGGGGACTAGCGGGCACAGATACGCAGTATTTT
once | TRBD2 | TRBJ2-7 | TRBV5-1 | CASSSSGSTSEQYF | TGCGCCAGCAGCTCTAGCGGGAGTACCTCCGAGCAGTACTTC
NA | NA | TRBJ2-2 | TRBV9 | CASSALAHGRTGELFF | TGTGCCAGCAGCGCACTAGCCCATGGTCGCACCGGGGAGCTGTTTTTT
NA | TRBD2 | TRBJ2-7 | TRBV15 | CATSRHLGLAGAEAYEQYF | TGTGCCACCAGCAGACACCTAGGACTAGCGGGAGCAGAGGCCTACGAGCAGTACTTC
NA | TRBD1 | TRBJ2-2 | TRBV5-1 | CASSLVRGLNTGELFF | TGCGCCAGCAGCTTGGTCAGGGGGCTGAACACCGGGGAGCTGTTTTTT
NA | TRBD2 | TRBJ2-7 | TRBV29-1 | CSVAGTSGSRGQYF | TGCAGCGTCGCCGGGACTAGCGGGAGCAGAGGGCAGTACTTC
NA | TRBD1 | TRBJ1-2 | TRBV7-9 | CASSEQGSGYTF | TGTGCCAGCAGCGAACAGGGGAGCGGCTACACCTTC
NA | TRBD2 | TRBJ2-1 | TRBV5-1 | CASSYLTSGSSDEQFF | TGCGCCAGCAGCTACTTAACTAGCGGCAGTTCCGATGAGCAGTTCTTC
NA | NA | TRBJ1-3 | TRBV9 | CASSVRGAAGNTIYF | TGTGCCAGCAGCGTAAGGGGGGCGGCTGGAAACACCATATATTTT
NA | TRBD1 | TRBJ2-1 | TRBV5-1 | CASSLQTGGLDNEQFF | TGCGCCAGCAGCTTGCAGACAGGGGGCCTGGACAATGAGCAGTTCTTC
NA | TRBD2 | TRBJ2-5 | TRBV28 | CASSSVLAGPTVVETQYF | TGTGCCAGCAGTTCTGTGCTAGCGGGGCCAACGGTAGTAGAGACCCAGTACTTC